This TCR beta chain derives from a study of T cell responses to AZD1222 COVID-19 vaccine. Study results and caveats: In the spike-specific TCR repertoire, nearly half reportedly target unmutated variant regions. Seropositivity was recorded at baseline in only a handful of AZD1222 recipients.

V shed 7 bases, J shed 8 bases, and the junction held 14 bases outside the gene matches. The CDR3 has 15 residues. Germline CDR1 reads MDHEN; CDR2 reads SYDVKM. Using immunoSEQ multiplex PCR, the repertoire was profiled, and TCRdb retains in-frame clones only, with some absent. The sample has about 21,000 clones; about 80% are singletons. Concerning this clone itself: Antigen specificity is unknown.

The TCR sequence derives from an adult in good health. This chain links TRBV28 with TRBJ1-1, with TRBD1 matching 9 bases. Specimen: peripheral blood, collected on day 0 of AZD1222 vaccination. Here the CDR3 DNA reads TGTGCCAGCAATTCTATTCGGGACAGGGCCGCCGAAGCTTTCTTT. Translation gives CASNSIRDRAAEAFF. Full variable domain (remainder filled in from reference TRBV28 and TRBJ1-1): DVKVTQSSRYLVKRTGEKVFLECVQDMDHENMFWYRQDPGLGLRLIYFSYDVKMKEKGDIPEGYSVSREKKERFSLILESASTNQTSMYLCASNSIRDRAAEAFFGQGTRLTVV.